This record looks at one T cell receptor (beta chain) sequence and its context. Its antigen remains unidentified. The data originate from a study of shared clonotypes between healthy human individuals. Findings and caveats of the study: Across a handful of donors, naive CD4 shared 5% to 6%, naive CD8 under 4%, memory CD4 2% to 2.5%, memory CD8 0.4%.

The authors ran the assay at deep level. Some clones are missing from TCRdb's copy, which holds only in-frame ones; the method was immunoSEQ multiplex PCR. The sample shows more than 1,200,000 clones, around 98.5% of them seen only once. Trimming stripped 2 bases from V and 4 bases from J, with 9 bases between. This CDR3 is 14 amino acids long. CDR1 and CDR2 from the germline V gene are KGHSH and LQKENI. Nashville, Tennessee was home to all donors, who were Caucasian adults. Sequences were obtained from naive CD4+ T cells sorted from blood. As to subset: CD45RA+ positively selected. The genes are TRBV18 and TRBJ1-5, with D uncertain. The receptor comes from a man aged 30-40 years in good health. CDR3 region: CASSPNSLNQPQHF. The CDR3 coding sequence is TGTGCCAGCTCACCAAACAGCTTAAATCAGCCCCAGCATTTT.